The 24 T cell receptor beta chains given below trace back to one sample, sequenced in a study of read filtering for tumor transcriptome and immune sequencing. This library used around 0.4 ug RNA and molecular barcoded adaptors spanning alpha/delta and beta/gamma chains. TCRdb re-analysed the reads in MiXCR, keeping a single row per CDR3 protein. Here the sample spans 100,000 to 150,000 distinct CDR3 sequences, less than 15% being singletons. The specimen sequenced was a population of CD138-negative cells sorted from bone marrow. The receptors shown here come from a donor at least 40 years old with multiple myeloma.

This clonotype was seen many times. The chain employs TRBV7-9 and TRBJ2-1, with D perhaps TRBD2 (5 bases). The CDR3 totals 14 residues. Germline V gene data show CDR1 as SEHNR and CDR2 as FQNEAQ (reference sequence). V lost 9 bases, J lost 0 bases, and 12 bases lay in between. The CDR3 region has the DNA TGTGCCAGTTCCGGGATTAACTCCTACAATGAGCAGTTCTTC. This translates into CASSGINSYNEQFF.

Notes on this clonotype: With a much larger clone just one base away, this may be a read error. The chain recombines TRBV5-1 with TRBJ2-3, with 14 positions matching TRBD2. CDR1 is SGHRS, CDR2 YFSETQ, per germline. CDR3 length equals 17 residues. The J segment lost 0 bases and the V segment lost 4 bases, leaving 4 bases of the junction unmatched. The CDR3 DNA sequence: TGCGCCAGCAGCCTAGGGACTAGCGGGAGTAGCACAGATACGCAGTATTTT. Amino acids: CASSLGTSGSSTDTQYF.

As regards this clonotype: Just one base apart from a much larger clone, this may be a read error. The chain employs TRBV20-1 and TRBJ2-1, with D unclear. CDR1 is DFQATT, CDR2 SNEGSKA, per germline (reference sequence). This CDR3 comprises 10 residues. The CDR3 coding sequence is TGCGGTGCTAGAGACAATGAGCAGTTCTTC. This gives the protein CGARDNEQFF.

This clonotype was recorded many times. The chain combines TRBV6-5 with TRBJ2-7, with unresolved D. V was pared by 5 bases and J by 1 base, with 12 bases between. Germline lookup yields CDR1 MNHEY and CDR2 SVGAGI. The CDR3 loop spans 14 amino acids. The CDR3 protein is CASSPRLYSYEQYF. The CDR3 DNA reads as TGTGCCAGCAGTCCAAGACTGTATTCCTACGAGCAGTACTTC.

This clonotype was observed many times. This chain joins TRBV11-2 and TRBJ2-4; 7 nucleotides line up with TRBD1. J gave up 2 bases and V 2 bases, and 9 bases lay outside the gene matches. Germline V gene sequence: CDR1 SGHAT, CDR2 FQNNGV. The CDR3 loop spans 17 amino acids. CDR3 nucleotides: TGTGCCAGCAGCTTATCGGCAGGGGGAGTTTCCAAAAACATTCAGTACTTC. Protein sequence: CASSLSAGGVSKNIQYF.

This clonotype was seen many times. The chain couples TRBV20-1 to TRBJ2-5; D unclear. Trimming removed 1 base from V and 4 bases from J, with 7 bases in between. Germline V gives CDR1 DFQATT, CDR2 SNEGSKA (reference sequence). This CDR3 has 12 amino acids. The CDR3 region is CSARVVGETQYF. As DNA, the CDR3 is TGCAGTGCTAGAGTAGTGGGAGAGACCCAGTACTTC.

This clonotype was found many times. The gene calls are TRBV7-9 and TRBJ2-1; tentatively, D is TRBD2 (6 bases). Germline V lookup: CDR1 SEHNR, CDR2 FQNEAQ (reference sequence). Trimming took off 5 bases at V and 7 bases at J, with 21 bases between the two ends. There are 16 residues in the CDR3. The CDR3 sequence is CASSNPTGSVRNEQFF. For the CDR3, the DNA is TGTGCCAGCAGCAACCCAACCGGGAGTGTGAGGAATGAGCAGTTCTTC.

This clonotype was observed many times. The V gene is TRBV30, the J gene TRBJ2-1, with 7 bases identical to TRBD2. Germline CDR1 is GTSNPN and CDR2 is SVGIG (reference sequence). The CDR3 length is 12 residues. The V gene end was trimmed by 5 bases and the J gene end by 6 bases; junction bases not matched to a gene: 4. The chain's CDR3 is CAWAGEVNEQFF. For the CDR3, the DNA is TGTGCCTGGGCGGGAGAGGTCAATGAGCAGTTCTTC.

This clonotype was counted ten times or more. The chain uses TRBV11-2 and TRBJ2-1, with D hard to call. This CDR3 has 12 residues. V shed 4 bases and J shed 8 bases, with 9 bases lying between them. CDR1 SGHAT and CDR2 FQNNGV come from the germline V gene. CDR3 sequence: CASSSLPHEQFF. The CDR3 region has the DNA TGTGCCAGCAGCTCCCTTCCGCATGAGCAGTTCTTC.

This clonotype was counted ten times or more. The V and J genes are TRBV5-1 and TRBJ2-3; TRBD2 aligns across 8 bases. The trim removed 3 bases at V and 1 base at J, leaving 7 bases unmatched. Germline V gene sequence: CDR1 SGHRS, CDR2 YFSETQ. The CDR3 runs to 16 residues. The CDR3 loop reads CASSSGLALRTDTQYF. The CDR3 region has the DNA TGCGCCAGCAGCTCCGGACTAGCCCTTCGCACAGATACGCAGTATTTT.

This clonotype was counted at least ten times. The chain carries TRBV4-1 and TRBJ2-7, with D perhaps matching TRBD1 or TRBD2 (6 bases each). V lost 0 bases to trimming and J lost 1 base, with 19 bases between them. The CDR3 covers 18 residues. The germline CDR1 and CDR2 sequences are MGHRA and YSYEKL. Here the CDR3 DNA reads TGCGCCAGCAGCCAAGATCGCGCGGGACAAAGGACTTCCTACGAGCAGTACTTC. This gives the protein CASSQDRAGQRTSYEQYF.

Many counts were recorded for this clonotype. This rearrangement joins TRBV29-1 to TRBJ2-2; no reliable D call. The CDR3 runs 12 residues. Trimming stripped 8 bases from V and 4 bases from J, with 11 bases between. Looked up from germline, CDR1 is SQVTM and CDR2 is ANQGSEA. Here the CDR3 reads CSIYKGTGELFF. The CDR3 bases are TGCAGCATCTACAAGGGCACCGGGGAGCTGTTTTTT.

This clonotype was seen ten or more times. The V call is TRBV24-1, the J call TRBJ2-3; D call uncertain. CDR3 length: 12 residues. V dropped 1 base and J dropped 3 bases, with 1 base sitting between them. CDR1 and CDR2 (germline): KGHDR, SFDVKD. The DNA for the CDR3 is TGTGCCACCAGTGATTTTACAGATACGCAGTATTTT. Its translation is CATSDFTDTQYF.

The chain is built from TRBV11-2 and TRBJ2-1, with 12 bases aligning to TRBD2. Trimming cost V 4 bases and J 4 bases; bases outside gene matches: 5. The germline V gene has CDR1 SGHAT and CDR2 FQNNGV. This CDR3 has 16 amino acids. CDR3 nucleotides: TGTGCCAGCAGCTCAACGACTAGCGGGAGATACAATGAGCAGTTCTTC. It translates to CASSSTTSGRYNEQFF.

The chain couples TRBV9 to TRBJ2-2, with D perhaps matching TRBD1 or TRBD2 (6 bases each). Germline values: CDR1 SGDLS, CDR2 YYNGEE. Trimming removed 4 bases from V and 0 bases from J, with 16 bases in between. This CDR3 spans 17 amino acids. The CDR3, as DNA: TGTGCCAGCAGCCCCACCGCCCGGGGGCCGAACACCGGGGAGCTGTTTTTT. It translates to CASSPTARGPNTGELFF.

This clonotype was seen only a few times. An end of the junction does not agree with germline; a read error may underlie this. V gene TRBV5-6 combines with J gene TRBJ2-1; D is ambiguous. This CDR3 is 12 amino acids long. CDR1 and CDR2 from the germline V gene are SGHDT and YYEEEE. The CDR3 loop reads CASSLIGSEQFF. CDR3 coding DNA: TGTGCCAGCAGCTTGATAGGTTCAGAGCAGTTCTTT.

This clonotype was observed at least ten times. The chain employs TRBV11-2 and TRBJ2-1, with 10 bases identical to TRBD1. The CDR3 is 13 amino acids. Germline-derived CDR1 and CDR2 are SGHAT and FQNNGV. V was clipped by 4 bases and J by 9 bases; unmatched bases: 3. CDR3 nucleotide sequence: TGTGCCAGCAGCTCGACAGGGGGCGGTGAGCAGTTCTTC. This encodes CASSSTGGGEQFF.

This chain links TRBV7-8 with TRBJ2-4; the D gene is possibly TRBD2 (5 bases). V lost 5 bases and J 0 bases, leaving 17 bases between the germline ends. The V gene's germline CDR1 is SGHVS and CDR2 FQNEAQ. The CDR3 is 17 residues long. CDR3 amino acids: CASSPSGSGLAKNIQYF. The CDR3 nucleotides read TGTGCCAGCAGCCCCTCGGGATCTGGACTAGCCAAAAACATTCAGTACTTC.

This clonotype was picked up many times. The chain joins TRBV2 to TRBJ1-1, with D perhaps TRBD1 (5 bases). V gave up 6 bases and J gave up 4 bases, with 15 bases separating them. CDR3 length equals 14 residues. The germline V gene has CDR1 SNHLY and CDR2 FYNNEI. CDR3 in amino acids: CASSRTRAGTEAFF. DNA of the CDR3: TGTGCCAGCAGCCGGACACGGGCGGGCACTGAAGCTTTCTTT.

This clonotype was counted only a few times. This chain joins TRBV27 and TRBJ2-2, with 10 bases lining up with TRBD2. The CDR3 has 18 amino acids. Looked up from germline, CDR1 is MNHEY and CDR2 is SMNVEV (reference sequence). J was trimmed by 6 bases and V by 0 bases; bases with no gene match: 10. CDR3 coding DNA: TGTGCCAGCAGTTTATCGTACGGGCTAGCGGGAGTGGCCGGGGAGCTGTTTTTT. Translating it yields CASSLSYGLAGVAGELFF.

This clonotype appeared many times. This chain uses TRBV7-9 with TRBJ2-7; D unresolved. V lost 0 bases to trimming and J lost 2 bases, with 2 bases between them. Germline CDR1 reads SEHNR; CDR2 reads FQNEAQ (reference sequence). The CDR3 sequence is 12 residues long. CDR3 in DNA: TGTGCCAGCAGCTTAGCGGCCTACGAGCAGTACTTC. Protein: CASSLAAYEQYF. The full variable domain, in which reference TRBV7-9 and TRBJ2-7 provide the parts outside the CDR3, is DTGVSQNPRHKITKRGQNVTFRCDPISEHNRLYWYRQTLGQGPEFLTYFQNEAQLEKSRLLSDRFSAERPKGSFSTLEIQRTEQGDSAMYLCASSLAAYEQYFGPGTRLTVT.

This clonotype was recorded many times. The CDR3 here is CSVEIVAGGAEQFF. In DNA form, the CDR3 reads TGCAGCGTTGAAATCGTAGCGGGAGGGGCTGAGCAGTTCTTC. This chain uses TRBV29-1 with TRBJ2-1; 11 nucleotides align to TRBD2. Germline V lookup: CDR1 SQVTM, CDR2 ANQGSEA. The V and J ends lost 2 bases and 9 bases, in that order; junction bases with no gene match: 6. The CDR3 covers 14 residues.

This clonotype occurred a few times. This clone may be a read error of a much larger clone one base away. The J gene is TRBJ2-7, the V gene TRBV6-2 or TRBV6-3; no firm D call. The germline V gene encodes CDR1 MNHEY and CDR2 SVGEGT. With 8 bases removed from V and 2 bases from J, the gap between germline ends came to 19 bases. The CDR3 is 15 amino acids. The chain's CDR3 is CASCPSVGYPYEQYF. The CDR3, as DNA: TGTGCCAGCTGTCCATCGGTTGGGTACCCCTACGAGCAGTACTTC.

This clonotype has just a few counts. The chain couples TRBV27 to TRBJ2-3, with 7 positions matching TRBD1. The ends lost 6 bases at V and 3 bases at J; junction bases unmatched: 6. This CDR3 is 14 amino acids long. From germline, CDR1 is MNHEY and CDR2 SMNVEV (reference sequence). As DNA, the CDR3 is TGTGCCAGCAGCCGATTACAGGGGACAGATACGCAGTATTTT. Encoded protein: CASSRLQGTDTQYF.